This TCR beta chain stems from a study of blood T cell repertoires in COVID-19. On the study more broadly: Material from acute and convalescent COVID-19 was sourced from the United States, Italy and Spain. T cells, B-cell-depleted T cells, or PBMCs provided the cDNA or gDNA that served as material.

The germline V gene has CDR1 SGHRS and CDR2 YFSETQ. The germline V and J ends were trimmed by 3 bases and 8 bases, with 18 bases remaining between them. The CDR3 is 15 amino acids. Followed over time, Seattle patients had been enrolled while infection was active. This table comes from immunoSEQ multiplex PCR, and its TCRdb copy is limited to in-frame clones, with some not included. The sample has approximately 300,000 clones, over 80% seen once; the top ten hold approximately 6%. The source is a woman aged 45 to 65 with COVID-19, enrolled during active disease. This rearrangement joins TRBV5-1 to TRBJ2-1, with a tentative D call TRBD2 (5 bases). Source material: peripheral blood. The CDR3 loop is CASSSRRAAVHEQFF. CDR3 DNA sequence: TGCGCCAGCAGCTCCCGGCGGGCCGCAGTCCATGAGCAGTTCTTC.